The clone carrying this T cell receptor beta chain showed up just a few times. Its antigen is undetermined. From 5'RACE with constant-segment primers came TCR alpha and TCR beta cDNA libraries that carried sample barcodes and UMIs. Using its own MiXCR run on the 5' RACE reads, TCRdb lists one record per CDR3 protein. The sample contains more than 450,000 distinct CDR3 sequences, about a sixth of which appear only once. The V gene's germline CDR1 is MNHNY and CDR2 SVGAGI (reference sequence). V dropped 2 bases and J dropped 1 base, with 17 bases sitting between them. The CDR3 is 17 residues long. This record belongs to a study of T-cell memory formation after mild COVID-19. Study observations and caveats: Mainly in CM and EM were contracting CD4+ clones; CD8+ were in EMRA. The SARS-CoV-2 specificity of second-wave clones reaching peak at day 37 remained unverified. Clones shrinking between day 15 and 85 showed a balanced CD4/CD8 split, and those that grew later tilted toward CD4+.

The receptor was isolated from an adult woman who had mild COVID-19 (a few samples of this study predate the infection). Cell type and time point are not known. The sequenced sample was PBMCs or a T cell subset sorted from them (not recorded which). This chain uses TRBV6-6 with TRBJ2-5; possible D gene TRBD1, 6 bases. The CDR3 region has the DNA TGTGCCAGCAGTTACCCCCCAGGGGCGCGTCGCCAAGAGACCCAGTACTTC. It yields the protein CASSYPPGARRQETQYF.